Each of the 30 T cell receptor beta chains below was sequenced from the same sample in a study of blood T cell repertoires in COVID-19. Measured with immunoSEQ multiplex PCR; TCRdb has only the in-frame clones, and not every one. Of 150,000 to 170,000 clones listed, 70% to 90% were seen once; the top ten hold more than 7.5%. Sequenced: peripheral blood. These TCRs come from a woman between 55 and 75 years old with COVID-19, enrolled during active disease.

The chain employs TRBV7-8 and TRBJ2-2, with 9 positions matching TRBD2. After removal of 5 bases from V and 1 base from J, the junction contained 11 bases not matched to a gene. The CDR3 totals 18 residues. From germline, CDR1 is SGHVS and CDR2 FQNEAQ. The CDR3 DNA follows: TGTGCCAGCAGCCCCCGGCGGGGGGGCCTCCTGAACACCGGGGAGCTGTTTTTT. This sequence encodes CASSPRRGGLLNTGELFF.

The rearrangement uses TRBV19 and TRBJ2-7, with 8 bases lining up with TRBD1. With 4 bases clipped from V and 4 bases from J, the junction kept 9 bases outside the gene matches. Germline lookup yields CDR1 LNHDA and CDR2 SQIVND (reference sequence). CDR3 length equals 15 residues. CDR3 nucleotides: TGTGCCAGTAGTAAGGTAGGACAGGGAAGGTACGAGCAGTACTTC. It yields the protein CASSKVGQGRYEQYF.

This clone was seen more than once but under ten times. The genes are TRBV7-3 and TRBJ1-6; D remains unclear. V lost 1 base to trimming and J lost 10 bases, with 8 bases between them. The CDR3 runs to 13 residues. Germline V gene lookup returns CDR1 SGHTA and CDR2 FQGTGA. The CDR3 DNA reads TGTGCCAGCAGCTTAAAAGTAGAATCACCCCTCCACTTT. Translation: CASSLKVESPLHF.

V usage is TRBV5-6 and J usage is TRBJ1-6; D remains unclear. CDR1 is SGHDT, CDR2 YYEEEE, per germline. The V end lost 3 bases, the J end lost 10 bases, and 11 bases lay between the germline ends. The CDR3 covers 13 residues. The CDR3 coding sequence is TGTGCCAGCAGCTCTGGCAGTCGATCACCCCTCCACTTT. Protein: CASSSGSRSPLHF.

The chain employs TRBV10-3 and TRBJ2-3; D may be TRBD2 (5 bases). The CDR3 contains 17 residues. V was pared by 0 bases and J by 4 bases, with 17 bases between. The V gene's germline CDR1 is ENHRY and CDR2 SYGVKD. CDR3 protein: CAISESMRTPPPDTQYF. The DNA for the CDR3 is TGTGCCATCAGTGAGTCAATGCGGACTCCCCCCCCAGATACGCAGTATTTT.

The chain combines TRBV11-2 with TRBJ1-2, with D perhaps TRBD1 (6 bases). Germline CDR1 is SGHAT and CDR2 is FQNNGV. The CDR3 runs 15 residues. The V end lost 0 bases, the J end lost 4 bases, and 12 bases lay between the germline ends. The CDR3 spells CASSLDRQDGYGYTF. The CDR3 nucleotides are TGTGCCAGCAGCTTAGATAGACAGGATGGCTATGGCTACACCTTC.

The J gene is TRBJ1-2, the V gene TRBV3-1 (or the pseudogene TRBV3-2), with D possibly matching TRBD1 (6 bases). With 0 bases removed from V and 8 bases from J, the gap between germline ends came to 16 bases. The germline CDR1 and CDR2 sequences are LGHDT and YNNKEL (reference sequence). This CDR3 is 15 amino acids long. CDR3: CASSQDGGRGLGYTF. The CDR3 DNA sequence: TGTGCCAGCAGCCAAGACGGGGGGCGCGGGCTCGGCTACACCTTC.

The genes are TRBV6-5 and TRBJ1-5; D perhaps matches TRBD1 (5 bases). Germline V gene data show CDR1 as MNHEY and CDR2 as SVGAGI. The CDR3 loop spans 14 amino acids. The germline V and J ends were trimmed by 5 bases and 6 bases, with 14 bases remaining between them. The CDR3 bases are TGTGCCAGCAGTCCAGACATGGGGCGTCAGCCCCAGCATTTT. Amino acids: CASSPDMGRQPQHF.

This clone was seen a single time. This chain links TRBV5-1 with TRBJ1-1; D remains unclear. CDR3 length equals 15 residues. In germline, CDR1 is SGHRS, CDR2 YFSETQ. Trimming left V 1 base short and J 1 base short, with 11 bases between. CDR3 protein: CASSLTFGKNTEAFF. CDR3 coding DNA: TGCGCCAGCAGCTTGACGTTCGGGAAGAACACTGAAGCTTTCTTT.

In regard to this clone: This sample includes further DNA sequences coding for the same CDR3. The CDR3 DNA follows: TGTGCCAGCAGTGTGAGGGACTATGGCTACACCTTC. Translation: CASSVRDYGYTF. The chain couples TRBV2 to TRBJ1-2; no reliable D call. Trimming stripped 4 bases from V and 3 bases from J, with 6 bases between. Germline V gene data show CDR1 as SNHLY and CDR2 as FYNNEI. The CDR3 has 12 amino acids.

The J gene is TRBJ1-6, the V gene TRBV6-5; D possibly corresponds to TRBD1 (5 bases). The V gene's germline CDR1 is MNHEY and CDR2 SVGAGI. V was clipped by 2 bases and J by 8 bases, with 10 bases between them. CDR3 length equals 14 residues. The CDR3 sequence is CASSYGATYSPLHF. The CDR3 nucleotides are TGTGCCAGCAGTTACGGGGCAACCTATTCACCCCTCCACTTT.

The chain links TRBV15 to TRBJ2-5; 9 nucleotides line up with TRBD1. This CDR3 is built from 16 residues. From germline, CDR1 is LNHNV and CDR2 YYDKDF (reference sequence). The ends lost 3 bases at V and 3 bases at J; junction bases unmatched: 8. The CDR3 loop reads CATSRGTGWEKETQYF. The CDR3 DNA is TGTGCCACCAGCAGGGGGACAGGGTGGGAGAAAGAGACCCAGTACTTC.

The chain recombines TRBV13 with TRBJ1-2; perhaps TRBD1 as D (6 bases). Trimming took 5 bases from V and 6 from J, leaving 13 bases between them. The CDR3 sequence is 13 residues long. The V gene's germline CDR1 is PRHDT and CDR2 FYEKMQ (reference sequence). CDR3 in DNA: TGTGCCAGCAGCGTACAGGGAGTACATGGCTACACCTTC. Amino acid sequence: CASSVQGVHGYTF.

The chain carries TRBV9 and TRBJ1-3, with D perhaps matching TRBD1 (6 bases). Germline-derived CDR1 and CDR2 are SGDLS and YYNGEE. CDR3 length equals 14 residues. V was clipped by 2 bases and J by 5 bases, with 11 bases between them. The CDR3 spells CASSVSQGRNTIYF. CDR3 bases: TGTGCCAGCAGCGTCTCCCAGGGGCGAAACACCATATATTTT.

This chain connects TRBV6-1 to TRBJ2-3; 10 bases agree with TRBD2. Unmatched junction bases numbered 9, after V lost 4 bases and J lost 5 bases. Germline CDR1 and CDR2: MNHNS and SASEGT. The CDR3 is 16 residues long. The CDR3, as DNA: TGTGCCAGCAGTGGGGTCCTAGCGGGAGTTGGAGATACGCAGTATTTT. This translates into CASSGVLAGVGDTQYF.

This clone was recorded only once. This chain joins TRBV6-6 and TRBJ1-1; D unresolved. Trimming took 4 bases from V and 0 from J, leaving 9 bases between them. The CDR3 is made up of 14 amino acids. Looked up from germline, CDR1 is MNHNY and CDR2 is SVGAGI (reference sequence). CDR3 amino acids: CASSLETVNTEAFF. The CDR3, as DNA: TGTGCCAGCAGTTTGGAGACGGTGAACACTGAAGCTTTCTTT.

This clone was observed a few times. The CDR3 bases are TGTGCCAGCAGCCGGAGGGGGACAGGGCAAATCCTCGAAGGCTACACCTTC. Its protein product is CASSRRGTGQILEGYTF. The J gene is TRBJ1-2, the V gene TRBV7-8; 9 nucleotides align to TRBD1. There are 17 residues in the CDR3. Looked up from germline, CDR1 is SGHVS and CDR2 is FQNEAQ. Trimming at V came to 5 bases and at J to 8 bases, leaving 18 bases not matched to a gene.

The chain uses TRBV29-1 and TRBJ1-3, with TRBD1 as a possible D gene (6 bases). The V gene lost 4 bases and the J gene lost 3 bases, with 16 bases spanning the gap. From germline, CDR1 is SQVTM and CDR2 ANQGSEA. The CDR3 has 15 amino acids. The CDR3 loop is CSVVRPSGVGNTIYF. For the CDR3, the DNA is TGCAGCGTTGTACGGCCGTCAGGGGTTGGAAACACCATATATTTT.

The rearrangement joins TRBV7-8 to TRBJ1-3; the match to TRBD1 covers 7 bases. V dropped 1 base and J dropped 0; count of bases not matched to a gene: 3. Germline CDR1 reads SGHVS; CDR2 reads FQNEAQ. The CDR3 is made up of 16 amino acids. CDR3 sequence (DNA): TGTGCCAGCAGCTTAGGAGGGGGCCTCTCTGGAAACACCATATATTTT. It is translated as CASSLGGGLSGNTIYF.

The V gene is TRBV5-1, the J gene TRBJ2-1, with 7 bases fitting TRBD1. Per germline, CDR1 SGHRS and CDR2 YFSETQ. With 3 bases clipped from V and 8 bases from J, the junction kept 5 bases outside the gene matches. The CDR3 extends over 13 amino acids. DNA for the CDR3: TGCGCCAGCAGCTCACAGGGGATCGATGAGCAGTTCTTC. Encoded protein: CASSSQGIDEQFF.

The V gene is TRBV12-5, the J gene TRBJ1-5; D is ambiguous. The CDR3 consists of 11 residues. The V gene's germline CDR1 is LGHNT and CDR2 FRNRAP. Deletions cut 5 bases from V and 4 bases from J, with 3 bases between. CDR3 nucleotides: TGTGCTAGTGGTCAGAATCAGCCCCAGCATTTT. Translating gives CASGQNQPQHF.

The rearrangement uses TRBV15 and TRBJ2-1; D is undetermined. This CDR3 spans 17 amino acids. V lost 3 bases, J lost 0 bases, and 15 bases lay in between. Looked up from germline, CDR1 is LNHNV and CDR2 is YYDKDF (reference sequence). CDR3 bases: TGTGCCACCAGCAGTCCCTCCGGGTTCCACTCCTACAATGAGCAGTTCTTC. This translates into CATSSPSGFHSYNEQFF.

The CDR3 spells CASSQDGRGRWSPLHF. Here the CDR3 DNA reads TGTGCCAGCAGCCAAGATGGGAGAGGGAGGTGGTCACCCCTCCACTTT. The V and J genes are TRBV14 and TRBJ1-6; D not certain. V was pared by 0 bases and J by 10 bases, with 16 bases between. The CDR3 is 16 amino acids. In germline, CDR1 is SGHDN, CDR2 FVKESK. Filled out from reference TRBV14 and TRBJ1-6, the complete variable domain reads EAGVTQFPSHSVIEKGQTVTLRCDPISGHDNLYWYRRVMGKEIKFLLHFVKESKQDESGMPNNRFLAERTGGTYSTLKVQPAELEDSGVYFCASSQDGRGRWSPLHFGNGTRLTVT.

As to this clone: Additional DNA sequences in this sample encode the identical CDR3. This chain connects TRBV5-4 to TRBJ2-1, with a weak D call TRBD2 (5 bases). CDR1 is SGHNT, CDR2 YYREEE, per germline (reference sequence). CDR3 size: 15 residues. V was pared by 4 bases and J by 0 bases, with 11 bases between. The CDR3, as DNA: TGTGCCAGCAGCGCCAGAGGGTCCTCCTACAATGAGCAGTTCTTC. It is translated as CASSARGSSYNEQFF.

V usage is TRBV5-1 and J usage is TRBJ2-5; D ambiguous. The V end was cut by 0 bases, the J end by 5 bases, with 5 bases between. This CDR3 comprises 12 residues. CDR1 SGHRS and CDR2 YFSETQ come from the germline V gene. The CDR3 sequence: CASSLGSETQYF. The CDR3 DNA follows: TGCGCCAGCAGCTTGGGTTCGGAGACCCAGTACTTC.

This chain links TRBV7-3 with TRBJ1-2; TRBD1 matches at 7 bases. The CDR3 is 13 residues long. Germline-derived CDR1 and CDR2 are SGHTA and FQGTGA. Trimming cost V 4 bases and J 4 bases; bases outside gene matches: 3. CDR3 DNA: TGTGCCAGCAGCTCGACAGGGATCTATGGCTACACCTTC. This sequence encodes CASSSTGIYGYTF.

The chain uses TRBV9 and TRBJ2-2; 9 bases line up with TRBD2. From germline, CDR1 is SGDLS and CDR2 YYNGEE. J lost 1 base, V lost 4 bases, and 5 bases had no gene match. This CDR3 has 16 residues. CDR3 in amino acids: CASSLGLALNTGELFF. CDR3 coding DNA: TGTGCCAGCAGCTTAGGACTAGCGTTGAACACCGGGGAGCTGTTTTTT.

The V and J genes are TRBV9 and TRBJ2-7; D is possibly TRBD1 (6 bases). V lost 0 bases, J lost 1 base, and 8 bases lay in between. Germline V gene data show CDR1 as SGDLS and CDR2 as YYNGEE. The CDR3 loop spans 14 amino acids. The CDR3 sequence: CASSVATGSYEQYF. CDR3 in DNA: TGTGCCAGCAGCGTAGCGACAGGTTCCTACGAGCAGTACTTC.

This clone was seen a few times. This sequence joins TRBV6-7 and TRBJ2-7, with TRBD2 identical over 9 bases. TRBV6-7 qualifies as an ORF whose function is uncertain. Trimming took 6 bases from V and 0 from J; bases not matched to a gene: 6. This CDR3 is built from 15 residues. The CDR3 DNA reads TGTGCCAGCAGCTGCGGGGGGGGGCCCTCCTACGAGCAGTACTTC. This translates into CASSCGGGPSYEQYF.

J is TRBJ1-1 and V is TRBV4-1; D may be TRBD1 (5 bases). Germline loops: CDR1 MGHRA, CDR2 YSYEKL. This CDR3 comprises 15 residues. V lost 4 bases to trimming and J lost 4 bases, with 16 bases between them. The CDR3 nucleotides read TGCGCCAGCAGCCCAGAGGCTGGGGCTCTCACTGAAGCTTTCTTT. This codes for CASSPEAGALTEAFF.